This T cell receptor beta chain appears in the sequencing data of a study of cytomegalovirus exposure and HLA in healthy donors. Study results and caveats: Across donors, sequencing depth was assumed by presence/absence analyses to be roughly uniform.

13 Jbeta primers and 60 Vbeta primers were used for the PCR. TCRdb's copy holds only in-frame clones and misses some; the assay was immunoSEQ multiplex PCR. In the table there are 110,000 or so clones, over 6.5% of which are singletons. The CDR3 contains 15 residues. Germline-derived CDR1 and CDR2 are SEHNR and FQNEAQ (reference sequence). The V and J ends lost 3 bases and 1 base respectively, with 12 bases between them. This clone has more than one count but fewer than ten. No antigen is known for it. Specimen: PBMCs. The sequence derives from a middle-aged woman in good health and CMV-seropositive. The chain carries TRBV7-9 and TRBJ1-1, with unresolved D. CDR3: CASSFSREPNTEAFF. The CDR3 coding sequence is TGTGCCAGCAGCTTTTCCCGGGAGCCGAACACTGAAGCTTTCTTT.